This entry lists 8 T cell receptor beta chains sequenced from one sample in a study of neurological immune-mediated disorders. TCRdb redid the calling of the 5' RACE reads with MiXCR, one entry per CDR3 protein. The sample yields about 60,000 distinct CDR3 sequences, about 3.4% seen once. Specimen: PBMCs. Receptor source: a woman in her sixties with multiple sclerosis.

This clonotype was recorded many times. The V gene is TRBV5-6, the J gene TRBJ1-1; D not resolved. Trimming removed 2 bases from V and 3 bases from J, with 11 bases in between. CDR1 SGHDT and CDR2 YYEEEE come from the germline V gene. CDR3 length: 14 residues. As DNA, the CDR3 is TGTGCCAGCAGCTTACGAGGTCGGTACACTGAAGCTTTCTTT. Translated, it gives CASSLRGRYTEAFF.

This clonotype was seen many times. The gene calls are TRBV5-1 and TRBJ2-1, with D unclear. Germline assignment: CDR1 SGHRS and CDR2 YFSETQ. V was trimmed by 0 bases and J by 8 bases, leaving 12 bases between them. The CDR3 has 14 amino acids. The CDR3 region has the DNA TGCGCCAGCAGCTTGGGCGGCCCTGGCGATGAGCAGTTCTTC. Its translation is CASSLGGPGDEQFF.

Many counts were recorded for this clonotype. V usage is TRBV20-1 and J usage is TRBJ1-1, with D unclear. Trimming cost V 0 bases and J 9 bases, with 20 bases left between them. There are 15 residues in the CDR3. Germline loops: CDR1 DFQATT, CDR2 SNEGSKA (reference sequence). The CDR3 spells CSARDPLATRQKAFF. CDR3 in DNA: TGCAGTGCTAGAGATCCTTTGGCAACGCGACAAAAAGCTTTCTTT.

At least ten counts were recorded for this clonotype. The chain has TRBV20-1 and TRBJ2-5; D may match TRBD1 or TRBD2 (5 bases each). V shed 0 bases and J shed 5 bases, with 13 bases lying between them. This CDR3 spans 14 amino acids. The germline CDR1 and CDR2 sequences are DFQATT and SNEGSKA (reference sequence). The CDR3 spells CSARDPPGTETQYF. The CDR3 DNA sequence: TGCAGTGCTAGAGATCCTCCAGGGACGGAGACCCAGTACTTC.

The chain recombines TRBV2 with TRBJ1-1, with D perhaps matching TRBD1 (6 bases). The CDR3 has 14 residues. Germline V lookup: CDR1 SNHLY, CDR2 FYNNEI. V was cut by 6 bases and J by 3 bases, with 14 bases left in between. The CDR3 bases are TGTGCCAGCAGCCTCGGCGCAGGGGACACTGAAGCTTTCTTT. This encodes CASSLGAGDTEAFF.

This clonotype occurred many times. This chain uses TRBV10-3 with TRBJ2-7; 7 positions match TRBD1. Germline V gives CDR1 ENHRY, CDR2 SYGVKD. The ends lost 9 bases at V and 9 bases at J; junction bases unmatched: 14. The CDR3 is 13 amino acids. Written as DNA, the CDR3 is TGTGCCATAAGAGGACAGGCAGACACCGGGCAGTACTTC. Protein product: CAIRGQADTGQYF.

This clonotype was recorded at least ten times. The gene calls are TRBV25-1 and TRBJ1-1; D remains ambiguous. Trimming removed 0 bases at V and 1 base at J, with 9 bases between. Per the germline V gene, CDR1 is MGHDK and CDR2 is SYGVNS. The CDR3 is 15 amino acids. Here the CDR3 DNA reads TGTGCCAGCAGTGAATATAAGAGGGAGAACACTGAAGCTTTCTTT. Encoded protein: CASSEYKRENTEAFF.

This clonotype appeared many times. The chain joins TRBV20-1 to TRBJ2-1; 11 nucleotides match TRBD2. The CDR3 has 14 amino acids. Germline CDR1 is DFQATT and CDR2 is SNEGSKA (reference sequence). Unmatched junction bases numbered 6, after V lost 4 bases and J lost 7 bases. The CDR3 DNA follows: TGCAGTGCTATTAGCGGGAGGGCCGGGAATGAGCAGTTCTTC. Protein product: CSAISGRAGNEQFF.